This T cell receptor beta chain was profiled in a study of shared clonotypes between healthy human individuals (dated by TCRdb to about 2020). About the investigation overall: Three men and a couple of women, aged 18 to 49 years, made up the cohort. For each donor, CD4 naive and CD4 memory were each run on three plates, CD8 naive on two plates, and CD8 memory on one plate. Blood TCR repertoires of roughly 5 healthy adults were deeply sequenced to estimate repertoire size and the extent of clonotype sharing between individuals. To increase sequencing depth and limit assay-specific biases, TCR repertoire library preparation and sequencing were carried out by different laboratories using diverse techniques. Leukapheresis yielded between about 0.9 and 8.9 billion PBMCs per donor.

CD8 naive samples were CD45RO-negative cells positively selected for CCR7, giving a CD45RA+CCR7+ population that excluded TemRA cells. The donors were healthy, HIV-negative adults with no recently reported acute infections or vaccinations. Only Caucasian adults living in Nashville, Tennessee, USA were represented among the donors. Blood was collected by leukapheresis, and PBMCs were isolated by Ficoll-Histopaque density gradient centrifugation and then cryopreserved in liquid nitrogen vapor phase. Analytical flow cytometry was used to check the purity and quantity of each magnetically sorted T cell population. Genomic DNA was isolated from every sorted fraction and measured by UV absorbance on a Nanodrop 2000c. The CDR3 spans 17 residues, from the cysteine through the phenylalanine. Only the CDR3 DNA is retained, 51 bases long and in frame from the first base. Sequences SGHNT (CDR1) and YYREEE (CDR2) are obtained from the germline V gene (reference sequence). Relative to germline, V is missing 0 bases and J is missing 0 bases, with 8 bases of the junction outside any gene match.

Study-level results and caveats: Only blood was sampled, and tissue TCR repertoires likely differ from those in blood. Rarefaction of sorted-subset datasets indicated incomplete sequencing despite the large sequencing depth. Naive subsets generally had larger estimated clonotype richness than memory subsets did. Because the study included only a small number of donors, the genetic and exposure-history diversity represented was limited. Compared with non-shared clonotypes, the clonotypes found in all four sorted-subset donors had higher generation probabilities. Pairwise subsampling led to the expectation that sequencing depth would affect the degree of clonotype sharing among donors. About 4.5% of naive CD4, 3.5% of naive CD8, approximately 2% of memory CD4, and about 0.4% of memory CD8 clonotypes were shared across several donors.

Using the deep immunoSEQ assay, multiplex PCR amplified TCR CDR3 regions from genomic DNA. Extracted genomic DNA from each cell subset was distributed evenly across all wells of several immunoSEQ 96-well plates, and each plate was treated as a replicate. For sorted subsets, roughly 200 ng of genomic DNA, equivalent to about 30,000 T cell genomes, went into each replicate PCR. Purified libraries were quantified with a Qubit 3.0 fluorometer, sized on a Bioanalyzer 2100, and re-quantified with the KAPA Library Quantification kit. Every immunoSEQ 96-well plate was sequenced on a dedicated single-read 150-cycle Illumina NextSeq 550 flow cell. The authors' analysis ran thus. Because the immunoSEQ output included only junctional sequences and no quality scores, the filtering could not be the same as the filtering used for full-length reads. Sequences were annotated with PyIR, a Python wrapper for IgBLAST v1.9, and V/J genes and CDR3 were assigned using IMGT germline references. Any read was removed if the V/J assignment was weak (E-value above 1e-6), the CDR3 was missing, or the read contained stop codons, out-of-frame junctions, or ambiguous translated residues. V3J clonotypes were defined as sequences sharing the same inferred V gene, J gene, and CDR3 amino acid sequence. Percentage overlap between repertoires was calculated by dividing the number of shared unique clonotypes by the size of the smaller repertoire. RTK rarefaction, the Chao1 estimator, and Recon v2.1 estimates of unobserved clonotypes were used to assess repertoire richness. For all TCRbeta clonotypes obtained by the gDNA method from several donors, generation probabilities were computed with OLGA. TCRdb re-hosts the immuneACCESS table, in-frame sequences only. Its copies lack some clones; in the studies checked, an unresolved V gene accounts for under half of them, and the cause for the rest is not known. V and J calls and clone size are as listed in that table; D and trimming were resolved from the DNA. Counted in this sample were approximately 590,000 clones; around 95% of them appeared once. The ten largest account for 0.095% to 0.12% of the sample.

As for this clone: There is no known antigen for this receptor. No qualities accompany the bases; no much larger clone lies one base away.

The specimen was naive CD8+ T cells sorted from blood. The cell subset or site label of this sample denotes: CD45RA+CCR7+. Here the chain combines TRBV5-4 and TRBJ1-2, with 7 bases matching TRBD1. The receptor comes from a woman between 25 and 40 years old in good health. Read as DNA, the sequence is TGTGCCAGCAGCTTGGGGGGACAGCACAGCCCTAACTATGGCTACACCTTC. The resulting protein is CASSLGGQHSPNYGYTF.